The 29 T cell receptor beta chains below come from one sample, sequenced in a study of blood T cells in healthy people across ages. With a J-beta primer mix and a sample-barcoded 5' primer, a second PCR ran 7 to 11 cycles. MiXCR, applied by TCRdb to the 5' RACE reads, yields one record per CDR3 protein. The sample lists 600,000 to 850,000 distinct CDR3 sequences; 43% were seen once. Sequencing used blood. Receptors originate from a woman aged 60-75 years in good health.

This sequence joins TRBV7-9 and TRBJ1-2, with TRBD1 as a possible D gene (6 bases). Germline loops: CDR1 SEHNR, CDR2 FQNEAQ (reference sequence). The CDR3 covers 15 residues. V gave up 10 bases and J gave up 2 bases, with 20 bases separating them. The CDR3 region is CANTPGGGSNYGYTF. The CDR3 DNA is TGTGCCAACACACCTGGAGGGGGGTCAAACTATGGCTACACCTTC.

The chain uses TRBV3-1 and TRBJ2-7; TRBD2 agrees at 7 bases. Trimming took 4 bases from V and 6 from J; bases not matched to a gene: 9. Germline CDR1 is LGHDT and CDR2 is YNNKEL (reference sequence). The CDR3 loop spans 14 amino acids. CDR3 sequence: CASSPGGGVREQYF. DNA of the CDR3: TGTGCCAGCAGCCCAGGTGGGGGGGTCCGCGAGCAGTACTTC.

The genes are TRBV3-1 and TRBJ1-2; 9 bases fit TRBD1. Trimming at V came to 0 bases and at J to 8 bases, leaving 4 bases not matched to a gene. The germline V gene has CDR1 LGHDT and CDR2 YNNKEL (reference sequence). The CDR3 loop spans 14 amino acids. As DNA, the CDR3 is TGTGCCAGCAGCCAAGAGGGGACAGGGTCCGGCTACACCTTC. Translation gives CASSQEGTGSGYTF.

The V call is TRBV20-1, the J call TRBJ2-1, with TRBD2 matching 11 bases. CDR3 length: 14 amino acids. The V and J ends lost 7 bases and 3 bases, in that order; junction bases with no gene match: 5. Germline V gene data show CDR1 as DFQATT and CDR2 as SNEGSKA (reference sequence). The CDR3 is CSGKTSGSYNEQFF. The CDR3 region has the DNA TGCAGTGGTAAAACTAGCGGGAGCTACAATGAGCAGTTCTTC.

This chain joins TRBV29-1 and TRBJ2-1; tentative D call: TRBD1 (5 bases). The germline gives CDR1 SQVTM, CDR2 ANQGSEA. The V end lost 8 bases, the J end lost 5 bases, and 16 bases lay between the germline ends. This CDR3 comprises 13 residues. The CDR3 region has the DNA TGCAGCCTTAGGGGCAGGCCCAACAATGAGCAGTTCTTC. Amino acid sequence: CSLRGRPNNEQFF.

Turning to this clonotype: It is unclear where the CDR3 begins or ends on the DNA, so no DNA is shown, and the CDR3 is as TCRdb lists it. The V and J genes are TRBV29-1 and TRBJ1-2; TRBD1, as called in the table, went unchecked against the DNA. 12 amino acids form the CDR3, both terminal residues included. Germline V CDR1 and CDR2: SQVTM, ANQGSEA. CDR3 sequence: CSTRQGQYGCTF.

The V and J genes are TRBV28 and TRBJ2-3; 12 bases align to TRBD2. Germline CDR1 reads MDHEN; CDR2 reads SYDVKM. The J segment lost 4 bases and the V segment lost 7 bases, leaving 6 bases of the junction unmatched. The CDR3 is made up of 15 amino acids. The CDR3 reads CASKASGRDPDTQYF. The DNA of the CDR3 is TGTGCCAGCAAGGCTAGCGGGAGGGATCCAGATACGCAGTATTTT.

This clonotype showed up just a few times. The gene calls are TRBV7-3 and TRBJ2-3, with D perhaps matching TRBD2 (6 bases). The germline V gene encodes CDR1 SGHTA and CDR2 FQGTGA. The CDR3 consists of 14 residues. V lost 5 bases to trimming and J lost 2 bases, with 11 bases between them. The CDR3 loop is CASSQGDSTDTQYF. DNA for the CDR3: TGTGCCAGCAGCCAAGGGGACTCCACAGATACGCAGTATTTT.

The genes are TRBV6-2 or TRBV6-3 and TRBJ2-1; 8 nucleotides line up with TRBD2. The V segment lost 5 bases and the J segment 6 bases; nucleotides outside the gene matches: 12. This CDR3 contains 16 residues. Per germline, CDR1 MNHEY and CDR2 SVGEGT. The CDR3 protein is CASSPLGGRTFNEQFF. Written as DNA, the CDR3 is TGTGCCAGCAGTCCCTTGGGCGGGAGGACTTTCAATGAGCAGTTCTTC.

This clonotype appeared once. V gene TRBV3-1 combines with J gene TRBJ2-7, with D perhaps assigned TRBD1 or TRBD2 (6 bases each). Germline lookup yields CDR1 LGHDT and CDR2 YNNKEL (reference sequence). The CDR3 loop spans 16 amino acids. Trimming took off 4 bases at V and 3 bases at J, with 19 bases between the two ends. CDR3 loop: CASSPSGGAGFYEQYF. The CDR3 DNA reads TGTGCCAGCAGCCCTTCCGGGGGCGCCGGGTTCTACGAGCAGTACTTC.

This sequence joins TRBV20-1 and TRBJ2-7; D is undetermined. The DNA matches TRBJ2-5 better at its end, which makes the J call doubtful. Germline-derived CDR1 and CDR2 are DFQATT and SNEGSKA (reference sequence). This CDR3 spans 9 amino acids. CDR3 in amino acids: CIAVETQYF. In nucleotides, the CDR3 is TGCATTGCCGTGGAGACCCAGTACTTC.

This clonotype was detected only a few times. The chain employs TRBV6-2 or TRBV6-3 and TRBJ2-7; 15 bases match TRBD2. Germline values: CDR1 MNHEY, CDR2 SVGEGT. Trimming removed 2 bases from V and 0 bases from J; junction bases left unmatched: 2. This CDR3 has 17 residues. The CDR3 DNA reads as TGTGCCAGCAGTTACGGACTAGCGGGAGGGTACTCCTACGAGCAGTACTTC. Translating it yields CASSYGLAGGYSYEQYF.

The rearrangement joins TRBV2 to TRBJ2-2; D not certain. The CDR3 has 13 residues. Germline assignment: CDR1 SNHLY and CDR2 FYNNEI. V shed 8 bases and J shed 5 bases, with 12 bases lying between them. The CDR3 protein is CASRWTDTGELFF. As DNA, the CDR3 is TGTGCCAGCCGTTGGACGGATACCGGGGAGCTGTTTTTT.

The chain joins TRBV4-3 to TRBJ2-7; 7 bases fit TRBD2. Germline CDR1 and CDR2: LGHNA and YSLEER. The CDR3 spans 15 residues. J was trimmed by 4 bases and V by 0 bases; bases with no gene match: 6. CDR3 coding DNA: TGCGCCAGCAGCCAAGAGACCAGGCGGGGGTACGAGCAGTACTTC. The encoded protein is CASSQETRRGYEQYF.

The J gene is TRBJ2-3, the V gene TRBV20-1; 11 bases match TRBD2. Unmatched junction bases numbered 3, after V lost 0 bases and J lost 1 base. The CDR3 runs 16 residues. CDR1 DFQATT and CDR2 SNEGSKA come from the germline V gene (reference sequence). The CDR3 DNA is TGCAGTGCTAGAGAAACGACTAGCGGGGGCACAGATACGCAGTATTTT. This encodes CSARETTSGGTDTQYF.

This chain links TRBV21-1 with TRBJ2-5. TRBV21-1 is recorded as a pseudogene. This CDR3 has 24 residues. The DNA of the CDR3 is TGTGCCAGCAGATATAGAACATACGACGAGCCTTTTCCGGCAGCGTACATTATTCAAGAGACCCAGTACTTC. Translated, it gives CASRYRTYDEPFPAAYIIQETQYF.

The chain couples TRBV6-5 to TRBJ1-5, with D hard to call. The germline V gene encodes CDR1 MNHEY and CDR2 SVGAGI. V was trimmed by 8 bases and J by 7 bases, leaving 15 bases between them. This CDR3 has 13 residues. The CDR3 region has the DNA TGTGCCAGCGGTCCGGGCTTGGGACAGCCCCAGCATTTT. Translating gives CASGPGLGQPQHF.

CDR3 sequence: CASTQGQGGKSYNEQFF. The CDR3 coding sequence is TGTGCCAGCACCCAGGGGCAGGGGGGAAAATCCTACAATGAGCAGTTCTTC. This chain joins TRBV12-3 or TRBV12-4 and TRBJ2-1; weak D call: TRBD1 (7 bases). The V end was cut by 7 bases, the J end by 1 base, with 20 bases between. This CDR3 contains 17 residues.

This chain joins TRBV3-1 and TRBJ1-1; TRBD1 matches 9 bases. CDR3 length: 15 amino acids. Germline trimming cut 1 base from V and 4 bases from J; bases unmatched to any gene: 4. Germline loops: CDR1 LGHDT, CDR2 YNNKEL (reference sequence). CDR3 nucleotides: TGTGCCAGCAGCCAAGTAGGACAGGGGACCACTGAAGCTTTCTTT. This sequence encodes CASSQVGQGTTEAFF.

J is TRBJ2-7 and V is TRBV29-1, with D perhaps TRBD1 or TRBD2 (6 bases each). The tail of the sequence fits TRBJ2-5 better, so the J call may be wrong. The CDR3 has 12 residues. Germline loops: CDR1 SQVTM, CDR2 ANQGSEA. The CDR3 bases are TGCAGCGTCGCTCTAGGGGGGGAGACCCAGTACTTC. Protein product: CSVALGGETQYF.

A note on this clonotype: Mismatch with germline at one junction end may stem from a read error. The chain recombines TRBV20-1 with TRBJ1-5, with D unresolved. Germline loops: CDR1 DFQATT, CDR2 SNEGSKA (reference sequence). The CDR3 sequence is 16 residues long. The CDR3: CGARWGGSRGPQPQHF. In nucleotides, the CDR3 is TGCGGTGCTAGATGGGGTGGTAGTAGAGGCCCACAGCCCCAGCATTTT.

The gene calls are TRBV20-1 and TRBJ2-5; D possibly corresponds to TRBD2 (6 bases). This CDR3 spans 13 amino acids. The V gene's germline CDR1 is DFQATT and CDR2 SNEGSKA (reference sequence). The CDR3 DNA reads TGCGGTTACGGGGGAAGGGTATCAGAGACCCAGTACTTC. Protein: CGYGGRVSETQYF.

There are a few counts of this clonotype. V and J are TRBV5-1 and TRBJ2-5; D is tentatively TRBD1 or TRBD2 (7 bases each). Trimming left V 6 bases short and J 5 bases short, with 20 bases between. The CDR3 runs to 15 residues. The germline V gene encodes CDR1 SGHRS and CDR2 YFSETQ. The chain's CDR3 is CASITGRGPSETQYF. The CDR3 DNA reads as TGCGCCAGCATCACGGGGAGGGGGCCCTCTGAGACCCAGTACTTC. Together with reference TRBV5-1 and TRBJ2-5, the CDR3 gives the full variable domain: KAGVTQTPRYLIKTRGQQVTLSCSPISGHRSVSWYQQTPGQGLQFLFEYFSETQRNKGNFPGRFSGRQFSNSRSEMNVSTLELGDSALYLCASITGRGPSETQYFGPGTRLLVL.

This chain links TRBV10-1 with TRBJ2-3; tentative D call: TRBD1 (6 bases). Germline values: CDR1 WNHNN, CDR2 SYGVQD (reference sequence). The CDR3 is made up of 13 amino acids. The V and J ends lost 5 bases and 4 bases respectively, with 10 bases between them. The chain's CDR3 is CASSQGQADTQYF. The CDR3 nucleotides read TGCGCCAGCAGTCAGGGGCAGGCAGATACGCAGTATTTT.

The chain combines TRBV12-3 or TRBV12-4 with TRBJ1-5; 7 bases match TRBD1. The CDR3 consists of 16 residues. Trimming removed 6 bases from V and 2 bases from J; junction bases left unmatched: 10. This CDR3 is CASRLTGARRNQPQHF. CDR3 in DNA: TGTGCCAGCAGACTCACAGGGGCCCGGCGCAATCAGCCCCAGCATTTT.

This clonotype was seen only a few times. This chain connects TRBV6-5 to TRBJ2-7; no firm D call. V was shortened by 5 bases and J by 0 bases, with 17 bases between the two germline ends. The CDR3 loop spans 16 amino acids. Germline-derived CDR1 and CDR2 are MNHEY and SVGAGI. The CDR3 DNA is TGTGCCAGCAGTCAACAAGCCGGAATTGGCTCCTACGAGCAGTACTTC. Translation gives CASSQQAGIGSYEQYF.

This clonotype is a singleton in its sample. The V and J genes are TRBV24-1 and TRBJ2-7; D may match TRBD1 or TRBD2 (5 bases each). CDR3 length: 15 amino acids. The V gene's germline CDR1 is KGHDR and CDR2 SFDVKD. Deletions cut 3 bases from V and 2 bases from J, with 13 bases between. CDR3 DNA: TGTGCCACCAGTGATCGGGACGGACAAGCCTACGAGCAGTACTTC. Its protein product is CATSDRDGQAYEQYF.

This clonotype appeared a few times. The chain is built from TRBV7-2 and TRBJ1-5; 9 nucleotides align to TRBD1. CDR1 and CDR2 from the germline V gene are SGHTA and FQGNSA. There are 17 residues in the CDR3. V trimming: 1 base; J trimming: 1 base; junction bases outside the gene matches: 5. The CDR3 reads CASSLEGDRASNQPQHF. The CDR3 DNA sequence: TGTGCCAGCAGCTTAGAAGGGGACAGGGCGAGCAATCAGCCCCAGCATTTT.

The gene calls are TRBV4-3 and TRBJ2-3; D is ambiguous. The CDR3 consists of 16 residues. V was cut by 2 bases and J by 4 bases, with 16 bases left in between. Germline CDR1 is LGHNA and CDR2 is YSLEER. DNA for the CDR3: TGCGCCAGCAGCCAAACCCCATTGGACCCCGCAGATACGCAGTATTTT. It specifies CASSQTPLDPADTQYF.